Following are 26 T cell receptor beta chains from one sample sequenced in a study of cytotoxic CD8 clonotypes in ibrutinib-treated CLL (dated by TCRdb to about 2021). Interpreted using the paper, the time point label stands for: 12 months on ibrutinib. The receptor library was made with the immunoSEQ multiplex PCR assay. Imported from immuneACCESS, the table was reduced by TCRdb to in-frame sequences with V and J called. These copies leave out some clones; in studies compared against another copy, an unresolved V gene accounts for under half, and the cause of the remainder is not known. Counted in this sample were 73,000 or so clones; about 63% of them appeared once. About 5.7% of the sample rests with the top ten. The input for sequencing was PBMCs, taken after 12 months of ibrutinib treatment. These receptors all come from a human donor with chronic lymphocytic leukemia.

The gene calls are TRBV5-6 and TRBJ2-7, with a weak D call TRBD2 (7 bases). Trimming removed 4 bases from V and 2 bases from J, with 13 bases in between. The CDR3 is made up of 14 amino acids. Germline V gene data show CDR1 as SGHDT and CDR2 as YYEEEE. Here the CDR3 reads CASSPRGGAYEQYF. The CDR3 DNA sequence: TGTGCCAGCAGCCCCAGGGGAGGGGCCTACGAGCAGTACTTC.

The genes are TRBV15 and TRBJ2-7, with 12 bases aligning to TRBD2. J gave up 6 bases and V 1 base, and 10 bases lay outside the gene matches. The CDR3 is 17 amino acids. CDR1 and CDR2 (germline): LNHNV, YYDKDF (reference sequence). The CDR3 here is CATSRGLAGGPVSEQYF. In DNA form, the CDR3 reads TGTGCCACCAGCAGAGGTCTAGCGGGGGGGCCCGTCAGCGAGCAGTACTTC.

The chain recombines TRBV18 with TRBJ2-7; 8 nucleotides agree with TRBD1. Germline V gives CDR1 KGHSH, CDR2 LQKENI. V dropped 0 bases and J dropped 5; count of bases not matched to a gene: 3. There are 14 residues in the CDR3. The CDR3 is CASSPPAGGNEQYF. In nucleotides, the CDR3 is TGTGCCAGCTCACCACCGGCAGGGGGCAACGAGCAGTACTTC.

The chain combines TRBV7-3 with TRBJ2-5; no clear D gene. Germline values: CDR1 SGHTA, CDR2 FQGTGA. V was shortened by 5 bases and J by 4 bases, with 11 bases between the two germline ends. The CDR3 is 13 residues long. Written as DNA, the CDR3 is TGTGCCAGCAGCCGCGGCGTCACAGAGACCCAGTACTTC. Amino acids: CASSRGVTETQYF.

The chain uses TRBV4-1 and TRBJ2-3; D uncertain. Germline V lookup: CDR1 MGHRA, CDR2 YSYEKL. The CDR3 has 13 residues. V lost 1 base and J lost 5, with 7 bases in between. The CDR3 is CASSQVDRDTQYF. The CDR3 DNA sequence: TGCGCCAGCAGCCAAGTCGATAGAGATACGCAGTATTTT.

The table lists this clone with a count of one. The rearrangement links TRBV7-7 to TRBJ2-3; D is perhaps TRBD2 (5 bases). The germline gives CDR1 SSHAT, CDR2 FNYEAQ (reference sequence). V lost 5 bases and J lost 2, with 14 bases in between. This CDR3 is built from 15 residues. The CDR3 is CASSRRVGVTDTQYF. The CDR3 DNA is TGTGCCAGCAGCCGTCGGGTCGGGGTCACAGATACGCAGTATTTT. The full variable domain, in which reference TRBV7-7 and TRBJ2-3 provide the parts outside the CDR3, is GAGVSQSPRYKVTKRGQDVTLRCDPISSHATLYWYQQALGQGPEFLTYFNYEAQPDKSGLPSDRFSAERPEGSISTLTIQRTEQRDSAMYRCASSRRVGVTDTQYFGPGTRLTVL.

The gene calls are TRBV7-9 and TRBJ2-1; possible D gene TRBD1, 5 bases. The CDR3 has 15 residues. Germline V gives CDR1 SEHNR, CDR2 FQNEAQ (reference sequence). Trimming shortened V by 1 base and J by 10 bases, and 17 bases separated the two germline ends. CDR3 sequence: CASSLGGLAAGEQFF. CDR3 nucleotide sequence: TGTGCCAGCAGCTTAGGGGGCCTGGCAGCAGGGGAGCAGTTCTTC.

The chain carries TRBV30 and TRBJ1-2; no clear D gene. Trimming cost V 2 bases and J 4 bases, with 14 bases left between them. Germline values: CDR1 GTSNPN, CDR2 SVGIG (reference sequence). This CDR3 spans 14 amino acids. In nucleotides, the CDR3 is TGTGCCTGGAGTACTTCTGGGCCAGGCTATGGCTACACCTTC. It translates to CAWSTSGPGYGYTF. The full variable domain, in which reference TRBV30 and TRBJ1-2 provide the parts outside the CDR3, is SQTIHQWPATLVQPVGSPLSLECTVEGTSNPNLYWYRQAAGRGLQLLFYSVGIGQISSEVPQNLSASRPQDRQFILSSKKLLLSDSGFYLCAWSTSGPGYGYTFGSGTRLTVV.

The rearrangement joins TRBV2 to TRBJ2-1; no definite D call. Trimming left V 2 bases short and J 8 bases short, with 13 bases between. The CDR3 extends over 14 amino acids. Per the germline V gene, CDR1 is SNHLY and CDR2 is FYNNEI. The CDR3 DNA follows: TGTGCCAGCAGTGAATGGGTTGGGGTCGATGAGCAGTTCTTC. Protein sequence: CASSEWVGVDEQFF.

The CDR3 nucleotides are TGTGCCACCAGCAGAGAGACGGTACTGAACACTGAAGCTTTCTTT. It yields the protein CATSRETVLNTEAFF. The chain uses TRBV15 and TRBJ1-1; D not resolved. CDR3 length: 15 residues. Trimming left V 0 bases short and J 0 bases short, with 8 bases between. The V gene's germline CDR1 is LNHNV and CDR2 YYDKDF (reference sequence). Full variable domain (remainder filled in from reference TRBV15 and TRBJ1-1): DAMVIQNPRYQVTQFGKPVTLSCSQTLNHNVMYWYQQKSSQAPKLLFHYYDKDFNNEADTPDNFQSRRPNTSFCFLDIRSPGLGDTAMYLCATSRETVLNTEAFFGQGTRLTVV.

This clone has just one count. J is TRBJ2-2 and V is TRBV9; D remains ambiguous. CDR3 length equals 15 residues. Germline V gene data show CDR1 as SGDLS and CDR2 as YYNGEE. Between the trimmed V and J ends, which lost 0 bases and 1 base, there was a span of 7 bases. DNA for the CDR3: TGTGCCAGCAGCGTAGGCAGACTGAACACCGGGGAGCTGTTTTTT. Its translation: CASSVGRLNTGELFF.

The rearrangement joins TRBV18 to TRBJ1-5; no definite D call. The V end was cut by 5 bases, the J end by 3 bases, with 8 bases between. Germline CDR1 and CDR2: KGHSH and LQKENI. There are 13 residues in the CDR3. CDR3 nucleotide sequence: TGTGCCAGCTCAGGCGCGGACAATCAGCCCCAGCATTTT. Encoded protein: CASSGADNQPQHF.

The V call is TRBV2, the J call TRBJ2-3; no firm D call. Germline V gene lookup returns CDR1 SNHLY and CDR2 FYNNEI. Trimming left V 8 bases short and J 6 bases short, with 12 bases between. This CDR3 has 12 amino acids. CDR3 amino acids: CASQENFDTQYF. The CDR3, as DNA: TGTGCCAGCCAAGAAAATTTTGATACGCAGTATTTT.

The V and J genes are TRBV27 and TRBJ1-1; 9 bases are a match to TRBD1. Trimming removed 1 base from V and 7 bases from J; junction bases left unmatched: 4. The CDR3 runs 14 residues. Germline V gene lookup returns CDR1 MNHEY and CDR2 SMNVEV (reference sequence). CDR3 sequence reads: CASSLLRGQGEAFF. The CDR3 bases are TGTGCCAGCAGTTTATTAAGGGGACAGGGTGAAGCTTTCTTT.

The J gene is TRBJ2-1, the V gene TRBV5-6; weak D call: TRBD1 (6 bases). V lost 0 bases and J lost 1, with 14 bases in between. The CDR3 spans 17 residues. Germline V CDR1 and CDR2: SGHDT, YYEEEE. The CDR3 DNA reads as TGTGCCAGCAGCTTGGCCGGTAGGGGGTATTCCTACAATGAGCAGTTCTTC. Translation: CASSLAGRGYSYNEQFF.

The chain couples TRBV4-1 to TRBJ2-7; possible D gene TRBD1, 6 bases. Trimming removed 4 bases from V and 3 bases from J, with 10 bases in between. Per germline, CDR1 MGHRA and CDR2 YSYEKL. This CDR3 comprises 13 residues. CDR3 in DNA: TGCGCCAGCAGCCCGACAGGATTCTACGAGCAGTACTTC. Translation: CASSPTGFYEQYF.

The chain combines TRBV4-1 with TRBJ1-2; the match to TRBD1 covers 11 bases. The CDR3 is 15 residues long. The germline V gene encodes CDR1 MGHRA and CDR2 YSYEKL. Trimming removed 2 bases from V and 9 bases from J; junction bases left unmatched: 8. The CDR3: CASSQTGTGGESYTF. In DNA form, the CDR3 reads TGCGCCAGCAGCCAAACCGGGACAGGGGGGGAAAGCTACACCTTC.

The J gene is TRBJ2-2, the V gene TRBV6-1; TRBD2 matches at 8 bases. The germline CDR1 and CDR2 sequences are MNHNS and SASEGT. The CDR3 contains 16 residues. J was trimmed by 6 bases and V by 0 bases; bases with no gene match: 6. CDR3 in DNA: TGTGCCAGCAGTGAAGCGTTCCGGGGGGGCCCCGGGGAGCTGTTTTTT. It translates to CASSEAFRGGPGELFF.

The chain employs TRBV7-2 and TRBJ1-3; perhaps TRBD1 as D (5 bases). The CDR3 extends over 14 amino acids. Between the trimmed V and J ends, which lost 1 base and 4 bases, there was a span of 8 bases. Germline V lookup: CDR1 SGHTA, CDR2 FQGNSA. The CDR3 sequence: CASSLGWGGNTIYF. CDR3 sequence (DNA): TGTGCCAGCAGCTTAGGGTGGGGGGGAAACACCATATATTTT.

This sequence joins TRBV6-6 and TRBJ1-6; D gene unclear. CDR1 and CDR2 (germline): MNHNY, SVGAGI (reference sequence). Between the trimmed V and J ends, which lost 2 bases and 7 bases, there was a span of 9 bases. CDR3 length equals 14 residues. This CDR3 reads CASSYDPVNSPLHF. The CDR3, as DNA: TGTGCCAGCAGTTACGATCCCGTAAATTCACCCCTCCACTTT.

The chain uses TRBV30 and TRBJ2-7, with D uncertain. V was pared by 1 base and J by 3 bases, with 22 bases between. This CDR3 comprises 17 residues. Germline V lookup: CDR1 GTSNPN, CDR2 SVGIG (reference sequence). The CDR3 DNA reads as TGTGCCTGGAGTGGGTCCCCAAACGGATTGCCGGGCTACGAGCAGTACTTC. Amino acids: CAWSGSPNGLPGYEQYF.

The chain links TRBV11-1 to TRBJ1-1; a weak D match, TRBD1 (6 bases). V was pared by 5 bases and J by 0 bases, with 13 bases between. Germline values: CDR1 SGHAT, CDR2 FQDESV (reference sequence). CDR3 length equals 15 residues. CDR3 sequence reads: CASSMGDRLNTEAFF. CDR3 in DNA: TGTGCCAGCAGCATGGGAGACAGGTTGAACACTGAAGCTTTCTTT.

The rearrangement joins TRBV10-2 to TRBJ1-1; TRBD1 aligns across 10 bases. Germline loops: CDR1 WSHSY, CDR2 SAAADI. The CDR3 consists of 14 residues. Trimming at V came to 5 bases and at J to 2 bases, leaving 2 bases not matched to a gene. For the CDR3, the DNA is TGCGCCAGCAGTAGGACAGGGGGAAACACTGAAGCTTTCTTT. Translated: CASSRTGGNTEAFF.

This sequence joins TRBV5-8 and TRBJ1-2; D unresolved. In germline, CDR1 is SGHTS, CDR2 YDEGEE. CDR3 length equals 12 residues. V gave up 3 bases and J gave up 4 bases, with 7 bases separating them. The DNA for the CDR3 is TGTGCCAGCAGCTCGGCAGCCTATGGCTACACCTTC. Amino acid sequence: CASSSAAYGYTF.

This sequence joins TRBV7-2 and TRBJ2-3; the D gene is possibly TRBD1 (6 bases). CDR1 and CDR2 (germline): SGHTA, FQGNSA. Trimming removed 5 bases at V and 6 bases at J, with 9 bases between. The CDR3 is 12 amino acids. CDR3 amino acids: CASSNRADTQYF. DNA for the CDR3: TGTGCCAGCAGCAACAGGGCCGATACGCAGTATTTT.

This chain uses TRBV11-3 with TRBJ2-3; TRBD1 is a possible D gene (5 bases). CDR1 SGHNT and CDR2 YENEEA come from the germline V gene. The length of the CDR3 is 14 residues. Trimming took off 0 bases at V and 6 bases at J, with 10 bases between the two ends. This CDR3 is CASSLDQGRDTQYF. The CDR3 bases are TGTGCCAGCAGCTTAGATCAGGGCAGGGATACGCAGTATTTT.